This T cell receptor beta chain was identified in a study of cytomegalovirus exposure and HLA in healthy donors. PCR involved 60 Vbeta and 13 Jbeta primers. Assay used: immunoSEQ multiplex PCR; TCRdb lists only in-frame clones, some missing. This sample's table has tens of thousands of clones. Sequences were obtained from PBMCs. The clonotype originates from a woman in her 30s in good health and CMV-seronegative.

CDR3 DNA: TGCGCCAGCAGTTTTAGCGGGGGCCCCGAGGACACCGGGGAGCTGTTTTTT. Protein product: CASSFSGGPEDTGELFF. The chain has TRBV10-1 and TRBJ2-2; TRBD2 agrees at 9 bases. The CDR3 contains 17 residues. The V gene's germline CDR1 is WNHNN and CDR2 SYGVQD (reference sequence). The J segment lost 3 bases and the V segment lost 5 bases, leaving 10 bases of the junction unmatched.